This T cell receptor beta chain was identified in a study of blood T cell repertoires in COVID-19 (dated by TCRdb to about 2020). General notes on the study: Samples from collaborators originated in the United States, Italy and Spain and spanned both the acute and convalescent phases of COVID-19. The material from the prospective study consisted of cDNA or gDNA derived from T cells, B-cell-depleted T cells, or PBMCs. The dataset comprised deeply sampled blood TCRbeta repertoires from subjects exposed to, actively infected with, or recovered from COVID-19. The repertoires were made available in a free public database intended to serve as a resource for research on the immune response to SARS-CoV-2. The samples were drawn from the first 160 participants of the ongoing ImmuneRACE study and from 1,254 subjects provided by 6 global collaborators. Nearly every sample came with metadata listing a de-identified subject ID, COVID-19 status, age in years and sex. Where available, HLA class I and class II types were taken from metadata supplied by the sample provider and were not determined by assay-based typing.

Collaborating institutions collected whole blood in K2EDTA tubes following their own protocols. Collaborator samples were shipped for TCRbeta analysis as frozen whole blood, isolated PBMCs, or DNA extracted from either sample type. TCRbeta CDR3 regions were amplified from genomic DNA by means of the immunoSEQ Assay, a bias-controlled multiplex PCR. Per the authors' processing: The number of nucleated cells in each sample was estimated by amplification of reference gene primers within the assay. To quantify the absolute abundance of each unique TCRbeta CDR3 rearrangement, sequence reads were collapsed and filtered. Productive Simpson clonality was computed per sample as the square root of Simpson's diversity index over productive rearrangements. As stored in TCRdb, this immuneACCESS dataset retains in-frame rearrangements with V and J assigned. A fraction of the clones does not appear; measured against another copy, unresolved V genes explain less than half of the discrepancy, and the remainder lacks a known reason. D and trimming were read from the DNA, whereas the V and J calls and clone size are those reported in that table. The sample has just over 150,000 clones on record, almost 85% of them singletons. Clones ranked in the top ten supply about a fifth of the sample.

A word on this clone: What antigen it recognizes has not been identified. There are no base qualities to consult, and no much larger clone falls within one base.

Inclusive of the bounding cysteine and phenylalanine, the CDR3 is 17 residues long. Just the 51-base CDR3 DNA is kept, in frame starting at base 1. Trimming accounts for 4 bases at V and 5 bases at J, while the number of junction bases matched to no gene is 13. Via the germline V gene, CDR1 is SGHRS and CDR2 YFSETQ. Beyond this particular receptor, the publication reports: How much clinical and demographic metadata was included differed by source and by participant, and the metadata was provided uncurated.

The V gene is TRBV5-1 and the J gene is TRBJ2-1; 9 bases in between match TRBD2. The sequencing input was peripheral blood. The TCR sequence derives from a woman aged 80 or older with acute or convalescent COVID-19. DNA sequence: TGCGCCAGCAGCCGGGGGGGATTGACTAGCGGTAACAATGAGCAGTTCTTC. This gives the protein CASSRGGLTSGNNEQFF.